The source of this T cell receptor (beta chain) is a study of blood T cell repertoires in COVID-19. The overall study: Spain, Italy and the United States supplied samples that represented acute and convalescent COVID-19.

The CDR3 is made up of 15 amino acids. The ends lost 3 bases at V and 9 bases at J; junction bases unmatched: 6. The germline gives CDR1 KGHSH, CDR2 LQKENI. Here immunoSEQ multiplex PCR was the method, and the copy in TCRdb shows in-frame clones only, minus some. The top ten hold around 6.5% of the sample, which has approximately 230,000 clones, about 91% seen once. Specimen: peripheral blood. This TCR was sampled from a woman under 40 with COVID-19, enrolled during active disease. This chain connects TRBV18 to TRBJ2-1; 12 bases fit TRBD1. CDR3 in amino acids: CASSPGTGGFVEQFF. Here the CDR3 DNA reads TGTGCCAGCTCACCCGGGACAGGGGGCTTCGTTGAGCAGTTCTTC.